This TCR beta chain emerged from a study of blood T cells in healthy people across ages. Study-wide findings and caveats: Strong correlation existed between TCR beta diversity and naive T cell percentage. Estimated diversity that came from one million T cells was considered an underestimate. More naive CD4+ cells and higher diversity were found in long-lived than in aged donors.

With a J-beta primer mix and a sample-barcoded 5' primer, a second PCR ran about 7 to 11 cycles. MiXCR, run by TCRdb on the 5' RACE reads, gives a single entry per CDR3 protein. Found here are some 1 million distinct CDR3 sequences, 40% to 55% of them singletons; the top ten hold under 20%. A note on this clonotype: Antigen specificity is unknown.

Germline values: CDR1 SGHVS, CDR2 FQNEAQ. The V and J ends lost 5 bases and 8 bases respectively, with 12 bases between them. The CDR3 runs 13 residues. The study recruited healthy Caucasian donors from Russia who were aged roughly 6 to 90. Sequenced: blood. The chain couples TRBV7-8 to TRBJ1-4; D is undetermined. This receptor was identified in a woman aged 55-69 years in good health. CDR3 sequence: CASSEIWGEKLFF. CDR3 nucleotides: TGTGCCAGCAGCGAAATATGGGGAGAAAAACTGTTTTTT.